Here is one T cell receptor (beta chain) with its context. The data are from a study of blood T cell repertoires in COVID-19. The wider study: Samples taken during acute and convalescent COVID-19 were collected in the United States, Italy and Spain. PBMCs, B-cell-depleted T cells, or T cells provided the cDNA or gDNA that made up the material.

Original handling: Using reference gene primer amplification, nucleated cell counts were estimated. This table comes from immunoSEQ multiplex PCR, and its TCRdb copy is limited to in-frame clones, with some not included. V and J calls and clone size are copied from that table; D and trimming were computed from the DNA. Of 310,000 or so clones listed, around 86% are singletons. The receptor comes from a woman in her twenties or thirties who had recovered from COVID-19. Specimen: peripheral blood.

This CDR3 is CASSFRGAGELFF. As DNA, the CDR3 is TGTGCCAGCAGCTTCAGAGGAGCCGGGGAGCTGTTTTTT. The chain joins TRBV5-4 to TRBJ2-2; D not certain. Per the germline V gene, CDR1 is SGHNT and CDR2 is YYREEE (reference sequence). This CDR3 has 13 residues. Trimming took 2 bases from V and 6 from J, leaving 8 bases between them.